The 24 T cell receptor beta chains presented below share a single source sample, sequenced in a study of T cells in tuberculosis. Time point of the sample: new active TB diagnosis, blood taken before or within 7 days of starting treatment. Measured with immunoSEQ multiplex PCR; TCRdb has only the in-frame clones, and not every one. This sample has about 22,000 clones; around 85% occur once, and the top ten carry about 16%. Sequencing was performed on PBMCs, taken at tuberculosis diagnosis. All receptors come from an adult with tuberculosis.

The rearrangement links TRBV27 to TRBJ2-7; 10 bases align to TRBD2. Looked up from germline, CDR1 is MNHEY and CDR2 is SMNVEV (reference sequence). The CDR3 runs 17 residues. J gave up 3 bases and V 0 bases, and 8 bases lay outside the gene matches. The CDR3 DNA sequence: TGTGCCAGCAGTTTATCGGGACTAGCGCCAAGCATCTACGAGCAGTACTTC. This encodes CASSLSGLAPSIYEQYF.

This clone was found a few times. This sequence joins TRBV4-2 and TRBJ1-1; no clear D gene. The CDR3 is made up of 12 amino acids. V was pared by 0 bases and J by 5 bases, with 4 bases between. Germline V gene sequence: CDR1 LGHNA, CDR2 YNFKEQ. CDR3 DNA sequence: TGTGCCAGCAGCCAAGATACAACTGAAGCTTTCTTT. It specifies CASSQDTTEAFF.

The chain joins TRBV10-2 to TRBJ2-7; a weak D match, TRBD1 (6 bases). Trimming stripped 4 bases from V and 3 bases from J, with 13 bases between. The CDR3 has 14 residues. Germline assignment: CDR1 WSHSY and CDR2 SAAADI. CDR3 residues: CASSGTGLRYEQYF. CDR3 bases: TGCGCCAGCAGTGGAACAGGGTTACGCTACGAGCAGTACTTC.

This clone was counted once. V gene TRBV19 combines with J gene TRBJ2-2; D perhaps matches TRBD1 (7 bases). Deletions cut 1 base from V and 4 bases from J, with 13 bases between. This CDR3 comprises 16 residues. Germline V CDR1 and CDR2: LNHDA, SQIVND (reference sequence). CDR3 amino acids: CASSIVPGGSTGELFF. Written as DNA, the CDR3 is TGTGCCAGTAGTATAGTCCCAGGGGGGAGCACCGGGGAGCTGTTTTTT.

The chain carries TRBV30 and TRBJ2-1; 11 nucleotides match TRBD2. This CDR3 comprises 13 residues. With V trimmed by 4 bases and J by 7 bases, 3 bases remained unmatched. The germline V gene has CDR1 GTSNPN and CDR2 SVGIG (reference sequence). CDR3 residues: CAWTSGGPNEQFF. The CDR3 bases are TGTGCCTGGACTAGCGGGGGGCCAAATGAGCAGTTCTTC. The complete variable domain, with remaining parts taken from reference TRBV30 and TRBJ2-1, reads SQTIHQWPATLVQPVGSPLSLECTVEGTSNPNLYWYRQAAGRGLQLLFYSVGIGQISSEVPQNLSASRPQDRQFILSSKKLLLSDSGFYLCAWTSGGPNEQFFGPGTRLTVL.

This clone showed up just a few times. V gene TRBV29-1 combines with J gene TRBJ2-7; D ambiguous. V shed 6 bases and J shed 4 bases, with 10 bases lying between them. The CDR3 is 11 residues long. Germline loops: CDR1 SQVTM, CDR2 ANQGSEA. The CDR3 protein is CSVVEAYEQYF. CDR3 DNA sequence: TGCAGCGTGGTTGAAGCGTACGAGCAGTACTTC.

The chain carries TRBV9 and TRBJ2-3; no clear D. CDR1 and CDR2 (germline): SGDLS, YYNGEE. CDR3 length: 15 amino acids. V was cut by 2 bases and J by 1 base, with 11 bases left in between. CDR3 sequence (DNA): TGTGCCAGCAGCGTTTACTACCCTGGCACAGATACGCAGTATTTT. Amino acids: CASSVYYPGTDTQYF.

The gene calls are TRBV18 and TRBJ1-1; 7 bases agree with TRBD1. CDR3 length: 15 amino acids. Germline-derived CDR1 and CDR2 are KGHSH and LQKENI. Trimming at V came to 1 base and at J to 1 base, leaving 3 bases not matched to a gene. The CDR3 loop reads CASSPQGQRNTEAFF. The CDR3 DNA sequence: TGTGCCAGCTCACCACAGGGACAGAGGAACACTGAAGCTTTCTTT.

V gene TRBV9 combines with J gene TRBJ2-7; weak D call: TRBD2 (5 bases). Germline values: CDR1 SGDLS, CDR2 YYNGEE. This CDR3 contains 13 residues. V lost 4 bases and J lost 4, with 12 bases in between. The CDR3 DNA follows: TGTGCCAGCAGCAAGGCAGGAGGATACGAGCAGTACTTC. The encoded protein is CASSKAGGYEQYF.

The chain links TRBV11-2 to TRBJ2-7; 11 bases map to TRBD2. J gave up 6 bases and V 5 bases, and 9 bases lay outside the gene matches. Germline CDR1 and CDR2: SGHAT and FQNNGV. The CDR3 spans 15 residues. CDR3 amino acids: CASSQSTSGKREQYF. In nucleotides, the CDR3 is TGTGCCAGCAGCCAATCGACTAGCGGGAAACGCGAGCAGTACTTC.

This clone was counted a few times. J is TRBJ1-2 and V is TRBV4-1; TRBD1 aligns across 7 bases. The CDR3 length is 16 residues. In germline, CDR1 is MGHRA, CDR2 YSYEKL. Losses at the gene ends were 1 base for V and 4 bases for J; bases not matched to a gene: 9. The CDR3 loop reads CASSQGVIQGSYGYTF. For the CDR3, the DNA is TGCGCCAGCAGCCAAGGTGTAATACAGGGGAGCTATGGCTACACCTTC.

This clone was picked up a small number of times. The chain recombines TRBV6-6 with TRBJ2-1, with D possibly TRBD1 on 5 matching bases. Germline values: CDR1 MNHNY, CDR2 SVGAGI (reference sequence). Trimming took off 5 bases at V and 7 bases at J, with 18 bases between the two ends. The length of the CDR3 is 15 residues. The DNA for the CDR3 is TGTGCCAGCAGTCCGGACACCTCGAGTGGAAATGAGCAGTTCTTC. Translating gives CASSPDTSSGNEQFF.

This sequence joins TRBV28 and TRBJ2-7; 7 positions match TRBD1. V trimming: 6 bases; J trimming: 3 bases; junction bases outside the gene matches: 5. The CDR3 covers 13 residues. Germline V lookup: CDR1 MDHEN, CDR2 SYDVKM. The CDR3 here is CASRSRDSYEQYF. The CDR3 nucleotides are TGTGCCAGCAGATCCCGGGACAGCTACGAGCAGTACTTC.

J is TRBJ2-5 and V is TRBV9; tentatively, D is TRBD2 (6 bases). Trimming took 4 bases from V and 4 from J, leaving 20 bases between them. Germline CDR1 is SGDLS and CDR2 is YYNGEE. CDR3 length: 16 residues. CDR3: CASSTGTGLDRETQYF. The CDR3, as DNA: TGTGCCAGCAGCACTGGGACTGGCCTTGATAGAGAGACCCAGTACTTC.

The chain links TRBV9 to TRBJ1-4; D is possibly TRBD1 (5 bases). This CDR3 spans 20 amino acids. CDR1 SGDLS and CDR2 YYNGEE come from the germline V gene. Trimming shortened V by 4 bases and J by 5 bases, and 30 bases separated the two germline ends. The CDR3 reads CASSPPIGLGEGPRNEKLFF. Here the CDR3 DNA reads TGTGCCAGCAGCCCCCCGATCGGACTAGGGGAGGGACCGCGCAATGAAAAACTGTTTTTT.

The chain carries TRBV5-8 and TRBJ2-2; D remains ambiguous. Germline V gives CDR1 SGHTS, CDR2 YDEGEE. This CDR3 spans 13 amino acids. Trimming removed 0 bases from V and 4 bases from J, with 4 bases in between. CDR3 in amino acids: CASSLEATGELFF. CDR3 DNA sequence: TGTGCCAGCAGCTTGGAAGCCACCGGGGAGCTGTTTTTT.

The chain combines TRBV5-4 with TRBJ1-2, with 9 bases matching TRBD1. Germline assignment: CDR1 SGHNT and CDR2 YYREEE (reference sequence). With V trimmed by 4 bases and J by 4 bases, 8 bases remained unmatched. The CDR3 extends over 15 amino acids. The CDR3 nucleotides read TGTGCCAGCAGCGTGATATACAGGGGGCCCTATGGCTACACCTTC. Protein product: CASSVIYRGPYGYTF.

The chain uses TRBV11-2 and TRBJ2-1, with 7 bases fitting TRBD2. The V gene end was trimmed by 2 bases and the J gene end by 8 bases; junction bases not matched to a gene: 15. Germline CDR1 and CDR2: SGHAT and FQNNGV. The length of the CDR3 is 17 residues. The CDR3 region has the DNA TGTGCCAGCAGCTTACGGGGTCGGGGGGAACCCTTCGATGAGCAGTTCTTC. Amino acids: CASSLRGRGEPFDEQFF. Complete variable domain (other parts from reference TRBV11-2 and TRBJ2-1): EAGVAQSPRYKIIEKRQSVAFWCNPISGHATLYWYQQILGQGPKLLIQFQNNGVVDDSQLPKDRFSAERLKGVDSTLKIQPAKLEDSAVYLCASSLRGRGEPFDEQFFGPGTRLTVL.

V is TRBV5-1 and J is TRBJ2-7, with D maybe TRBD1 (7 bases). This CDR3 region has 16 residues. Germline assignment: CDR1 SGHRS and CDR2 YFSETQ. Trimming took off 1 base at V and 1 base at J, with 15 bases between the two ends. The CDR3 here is CASSLRAQGTSYEQYF. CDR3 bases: TGCGCCAGCAGCTTGAGGGCACAGGGGACTTCCTACGAGCAGTACTTC. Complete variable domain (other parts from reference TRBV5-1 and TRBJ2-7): KAGVTQTPRYLIKTRGQQVTLSCSPISGHRSVSWYQQTPGQGLQFLFEYFSETQRNKGNFPGRFSGRQFSNSRSEMNVSTLELGDSALYLCASSLRAQGTSYEQYFGPGTRLTVT.

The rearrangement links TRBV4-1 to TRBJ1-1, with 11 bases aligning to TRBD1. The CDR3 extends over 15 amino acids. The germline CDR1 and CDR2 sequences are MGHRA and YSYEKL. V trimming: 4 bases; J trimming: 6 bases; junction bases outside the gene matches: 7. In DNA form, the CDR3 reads TGCGCCAGCAGCCGCAGCCCGGGACAGGGGGCTGAAGCTTTCTTT. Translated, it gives CASSRSPGQGAEAFF.

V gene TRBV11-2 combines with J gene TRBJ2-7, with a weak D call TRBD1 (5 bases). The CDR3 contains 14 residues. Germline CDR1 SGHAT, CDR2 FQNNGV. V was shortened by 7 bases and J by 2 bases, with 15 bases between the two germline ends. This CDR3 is CASTPGTGPYEQYF. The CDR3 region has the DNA TGTGCCAGCACCCCCGGCACAGGTCCCTACGAGCAGTACTTC. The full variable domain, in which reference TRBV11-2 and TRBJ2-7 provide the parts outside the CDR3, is EAGVAQSPRYKIIEKRQSVAFWCNPISGHATLYWYQQILGQGPKLLIQFQNNGVVDDSQLPKDRFSAERLKGVDSTLKIQPAKLEDSAVYLCASTPGTGPYEQYFGPGTRLTVT.

CDR3 nucleotides: TGTGCCAGCAGCTTGTTGGCGGGAGGGGCCAACGTCCTGACTTTC. Translation: CASSLLAGGANVLTF. The chain carries TRBV7-9 and TRBJ2-6, with D possibly TRBD2 on 6 matching bases. V dropped 3 bases and J dropped 4 bases, with 10 bases sitting between them. The CDR3 consists of 15 residues. Germline lookup yields CDR1 SEHNR and CDR2 FQNEAQ (reference sequence).

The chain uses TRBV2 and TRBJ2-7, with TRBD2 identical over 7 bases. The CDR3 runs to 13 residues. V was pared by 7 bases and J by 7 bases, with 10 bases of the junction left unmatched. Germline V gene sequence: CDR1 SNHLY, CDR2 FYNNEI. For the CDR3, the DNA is TGTGCCAGCAAGACTAGCTCACAAGGGGAGCAGTACTTC. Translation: CASKTSSQGEQYF.

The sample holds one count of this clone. For the CDR3, the DNA is TGTGCCAGCAGCTCGAGAGTCGGGGCAGGGGGGGAGACCCAGTACTTC. The encoded protein is CASSSRVGAGGETQYF. The chain has TRBV7-2 and TRBJ2-5, with D possibly being TRBD1 (7 bases). Germline CDR1 SGHTA, CDR2 FQGNSA. The V end lost 4 bases, the J end lost 5 bases, and 20 bases lay between the germline ends. This CDR3 is 16 amino acids long.